The T cell receptor (beta chain) under discussion was sequenced for a study of T cell responses to AZD1222 COVID-19 vaccine (TCRdb year 2021). General notes on the study: Because spike-specific TCR depth and breadth did not differ between the two schedules, AZD1222 recipients who got a second dose at roughly 4 weeks were pooled with those who got a second dose at roughly 12 weeks. Trial participants were enrolled by age into subgroups of 18-55, 56-69 and 70-plus years, and 148, 28 and 57 TCR-sequenced participants, respectively, were included in these subgroups. A total of just over 230 trial participants underwent TCR sequencing, of whom 200 to 220 had received two doses of AZD1222 and approximately 25 had received two doses of the MenACWY control vaccine. The paper as a whole reports these results and caveats: After two AZD1222 doses, both the breadth and the depth of spike-specific TCRs were significantly higher than at day 0 and than in MenACWY recipients. Only a handful of AZD1222 recipients were SARS-CoV-2 seropositive at baseline, limiting conclusions about previously exposed vaccinees. The vaccine-associated CD4 TCRs covered the entire spike protein, and the dominant responses fell in regions 160-218 and 743-854. The 56-69-year group was small, and its depth increase did not reach significance, likely because of low power. No day 14 peak-response samples were available, so repertoires were characterized only after the peak T cell response. Most participants were white British and females outnumbered males, and the authors suggested that clonal diversity may have been underestimated. Reportedly, close to half of the unique spike-specific TCRs recognized epitopes lying outside the regions that are mutated in the B.1.351 and B.1.1.7 variants.

The CDR3 regions of human TCRbeta chains were analyzed by immunosequencing. The original pipeline was this. Repertoire TCRs were matched against a reference library of SARS-CoV-2-specific TCRs generated with the MIRA antigen-specificity platform. Breadth was defined as the fraction of unique TCRs that were SARS-CoV-2-associated. Depth was defined as the fraction of total T cells that were SARS-CoV-2-associated. Using the MIRA data, every spike-specific TCR was mapped to the spike region that the TCR reacted to and assigned to either a CD4 or a CD8 class. Log10-transformed breadth and depth values were compared by one-way ANOVA with Sidak's multiple comparisons tests. TCRdb limited this immuneACCESS table to in-frame rearrangements with V and J called. A share of clones is missing; checked studies link under half to unresolved V genes, and the rest is unexplained. The D gene and trimming were derived from the DNA, and the V and J assignments and clone size from that table. The sample includes 90,000 to 120,000 clones, with around 87% observed a single time. About 3% of the sample rests with the top ten.

V drops 2 bases and J drops 4 bases, leaving 21 bases in between. For CDR1 and CDR2, the germline V gene lists MGHRA and YSYEKL. Inclusive of the bounding cysteine and phenylalanine, the CDR3 is 19 residues long. Only the CDR3 portion is preserved as DNA: 57 bases, with reading frame beginning at the first base. Comment on this clone: This receptor's antigen is unknown. No base-level quality is on record; no much larger clone is a single base apart.

The time point label, read with the paper, signifies: baseline before first vaccination. Vaccinee samples were obtained from the UK trials COV001 and COV002, which included a single-blind randomized controlled phase 2/3 trial of AZD1222 (ChAdOx1 nCoV-19) in healthy adults. For TCRbeta chain sequencing, PBMC samples were collected from trial participants at day 0 and at day 28 after the second dose. The sample consisted of peripheral blood, taken on day 0 of AZD1222 vaccination. This receptor was obtained from an adult in good health. This sequence uses TRBV4-1 and TRBJ2-6; the D gene cannot be resolved beyond TRBD1 or TRBD2, each matching 5 bases. The DNA is as follows: TGCGCCAGCAGCCAACCGAAGGGGAGAGACTCTCTGGGGGCCAACGTCCTGACTTTC. Its protein is CASSQPKGRDSLGANVLTF.